This entry describes one TCR beta chain. The data were taken from a study of blood T cell repertoires in COVID-19. Clones were read by immunoSEQ multiplex PCR, and TCRdb kept only the in-frame ones, dropping some. The table lists 300,000 to 400,000 clones, about 91% of them singletons. The germline CDR1 and CDR2 sequences are LNHNV and YYDKDF (reference sequence). This CDR3 spans 17 amino acids. V was trimmed by 1 base and J by 0 bases, leaving 10 bases between them. This clonotype was sampled from a man aged 25-40 years with COVID-19, enrolled during active disease. The sequencing input was peripheral blood. The chain uses TRBV15 and TRBJ2-6; possible D gene TRBD2, 5 bases. CDR3 protein: CATSRASRASGANVLTF. DNA for the CDR3: TGTGCCACCAGCAGAGCTAGCAGAGCCTCTGGGGCCAACGTCCTGACTTTC.